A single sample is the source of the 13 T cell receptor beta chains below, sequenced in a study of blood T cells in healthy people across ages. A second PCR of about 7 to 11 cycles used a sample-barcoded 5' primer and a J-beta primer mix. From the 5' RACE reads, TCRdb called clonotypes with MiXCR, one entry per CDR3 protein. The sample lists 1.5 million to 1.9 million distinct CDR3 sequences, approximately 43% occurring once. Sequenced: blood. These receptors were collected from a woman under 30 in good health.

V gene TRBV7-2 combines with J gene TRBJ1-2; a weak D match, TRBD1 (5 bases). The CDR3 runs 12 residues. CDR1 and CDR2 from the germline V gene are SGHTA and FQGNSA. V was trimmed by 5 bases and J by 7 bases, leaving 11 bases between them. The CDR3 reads CASSTPGTGYTF. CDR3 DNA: TGTGCCAGCAGCACGCCCGGGACTGGCTACACCTTC.

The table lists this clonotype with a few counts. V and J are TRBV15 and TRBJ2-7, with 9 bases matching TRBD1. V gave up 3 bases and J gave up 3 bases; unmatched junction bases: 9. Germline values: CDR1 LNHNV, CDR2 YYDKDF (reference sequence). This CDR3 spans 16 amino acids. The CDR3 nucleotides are TGTGCCACCAGCAGGCGCCGGGGACAGGGTGTCTACGAGCAGTACTTC. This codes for CATSRRRGQGVYEQYF.

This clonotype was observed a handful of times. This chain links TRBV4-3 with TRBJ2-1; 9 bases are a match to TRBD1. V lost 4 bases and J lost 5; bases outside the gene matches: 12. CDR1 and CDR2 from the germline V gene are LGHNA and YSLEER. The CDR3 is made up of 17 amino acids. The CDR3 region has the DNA TGCGCCAGCAGCCTCTTTAGAGGGACAGGGAGGAACAATGAGCAGTTCTTC. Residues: CASSLFRGTGRNNEQFF.

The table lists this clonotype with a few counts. Here the CDR3 DNA reads TGTGCCAGCAGCTTAAATTGGGGGGTCAATGAGCAGTTCTTC. Its translation: CASSLNWGVNEQFF. This sequence joins TRBV7-3 and TRBJ2-1; the D gene is possibly TRBD2 (6 bases). The length of the CDR3 is 14 residues. The V end was cut by 1 base, the J end by 6 bases, with 10 bases between. Germline CDR1 is SGHTA and CDR2 is FQGTGA.

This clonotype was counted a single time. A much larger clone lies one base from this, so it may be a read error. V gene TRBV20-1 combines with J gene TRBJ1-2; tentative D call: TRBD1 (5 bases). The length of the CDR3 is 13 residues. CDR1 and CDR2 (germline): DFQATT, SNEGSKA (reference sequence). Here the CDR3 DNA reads TGCAGTGTTAGAGATCGGCAGGGATATGGCTACACCTTC. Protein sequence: CSVRDRQGYGYTF.

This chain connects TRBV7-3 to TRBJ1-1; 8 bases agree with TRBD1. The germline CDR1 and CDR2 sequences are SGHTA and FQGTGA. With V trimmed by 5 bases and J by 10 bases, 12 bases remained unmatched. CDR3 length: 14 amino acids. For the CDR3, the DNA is TGTGCCAGCAGCAAGGACGGACAGGGAAATGGAGCTTTCTTT. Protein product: CASSKDGQGNGAFF. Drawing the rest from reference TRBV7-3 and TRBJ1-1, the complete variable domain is GAGVSQTPSNKVTEKGKYVELRCDPISGHTALYWYRQSLGQGPEFLIYFQGTGAADDSGLPNDRFFAVRPEGSVSTLKIQRTERGDSAVYLCASSKDGQGNGAFFGQGTRLTVV.

The CDR3 DNA is TGTGCCAGCAGCTTCTCAGGACTCTCTGCCTACGAGCAGTACTTC. Translation gives CASSFSGLSAYEQYF. V gene TRBV7-9 combines with J gene TRBJ2-7; maybe TRBD2 (5 bases). V was clipped by 3 bases and J by 2 bases, with 14 bases between them. CDR3 length equals 15 residues. The germline V gene encodes CDR1 SEHNR and CDR2 FQNEAQ (reference sequence).

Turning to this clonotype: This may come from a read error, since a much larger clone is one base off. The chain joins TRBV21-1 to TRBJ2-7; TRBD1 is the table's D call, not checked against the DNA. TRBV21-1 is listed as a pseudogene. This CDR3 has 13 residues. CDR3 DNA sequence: TGTGCCAGCTTCCGGGACAGAACCTACGAGCAGTACTTC. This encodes CASFRDRTYEQYF.

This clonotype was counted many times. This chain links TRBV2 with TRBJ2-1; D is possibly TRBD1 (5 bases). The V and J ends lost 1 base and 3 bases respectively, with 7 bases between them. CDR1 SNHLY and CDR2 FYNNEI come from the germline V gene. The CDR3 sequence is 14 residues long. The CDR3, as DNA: TGTGCCAGCAGTGAAGGGGGCAGCTACAATGAGCAGTTCTTC. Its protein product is CASSEGGSYNEQFF.

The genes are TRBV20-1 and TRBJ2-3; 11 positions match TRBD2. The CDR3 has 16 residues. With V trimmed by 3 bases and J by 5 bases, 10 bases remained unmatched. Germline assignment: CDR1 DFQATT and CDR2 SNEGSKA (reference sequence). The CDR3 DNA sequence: TGCAGTGCTAGGGTTCTACTAGCGGGAGCTGTAGATACGCAGTATTTT. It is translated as CSARVLLAGAVDTQYF.

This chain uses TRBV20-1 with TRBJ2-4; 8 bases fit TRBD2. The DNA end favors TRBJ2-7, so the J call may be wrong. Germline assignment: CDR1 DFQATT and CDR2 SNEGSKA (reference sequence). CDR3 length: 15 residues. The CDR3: CSARAGGRSTYEQYF. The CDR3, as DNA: TGCAGTGCTAGAGCTGGCGGGAGGTCGACCTACGAGCAGTACTTC.

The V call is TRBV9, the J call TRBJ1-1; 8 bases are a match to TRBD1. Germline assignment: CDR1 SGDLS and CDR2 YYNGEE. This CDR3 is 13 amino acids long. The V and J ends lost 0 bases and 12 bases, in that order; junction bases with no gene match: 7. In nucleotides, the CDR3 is TGTGCCAGCAGCGTAGGAGCAGGGGGCGTTACTTTCTTT. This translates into CASSVGAGGVTFF.

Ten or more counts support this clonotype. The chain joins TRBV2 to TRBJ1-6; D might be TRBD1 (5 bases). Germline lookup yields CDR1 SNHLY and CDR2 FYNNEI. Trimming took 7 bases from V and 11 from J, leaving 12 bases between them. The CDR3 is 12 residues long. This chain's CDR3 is CASMGTGTPLHF. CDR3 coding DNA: TGTGCCAGCATGGGGACGGGTACACCCCTCCACTTT. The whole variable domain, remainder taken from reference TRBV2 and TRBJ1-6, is EPEVTQTPSHQVTQMGQEVILRCVPISNHLYFYWYRQILGQKVEFLVSFYNNEISEKSEIFDDQFSVERPDGSNFTLKIRSTKLEDSAMYFCASMGTGTPLHFGNGTRLTVT.